Below are 3 T cell receptor beta chains sequenced from a single sample in a study of T cells expressing NK-cell markers. TCRdb re-called the 5' RACE reads and gives one entry per CDR3 protein, without DNA. In all, the sample yields about 450,000 distinct CDR3 sequences. Sequencing was done on a sample of blood T cells: a sorted CD56 or NKG2C T cell subset, CD4+ or CD8+ T cells, or bulk PBMC T cells (not recorded which). These receptors were collected from a woman aged 18 to 75 in good health.

The chain joins TRBV29-1 to TRBJ1-2; the TCRdb call, TRBD1, lacks DNA for checking. Looked up from germline, CDR1 is SQVTM and CDR2 is ANQGSEA. This CDR3 is built from 12 residues. This CDR3 reads CSARGTNYGYTF.

This chain uses TRBV29-1 with TRBJ1-5; TCRdb's assignment of TRBD1 cannot be checked, as there is no DNA. The CDR3 runs to 12 residues. CDR1 is SQVTM, CDR2 ANQGSEA, per germline. The CDR3 is CSVGEGRQPQHF.

The CDR3 protein is CSARTSGRWDEQYF. This sequence joins TRBV20-1 and TRBJ2-7; TCRdb lists TRBD2, though no DNA is available to test this call. This CDR3 region has 14 residues. Germline loops: CDR1 DFQATT, CDR2 SNEGSKA (reference sequence).